These T cell receptor beta chains were read from a single sample in a study of cytomegalovirus exposure and HLA in healthy donors. The table came from immunoSEQ multiplex PCR; TCRdb's copy has only in-frame clones and leaves some out. The table has about 55,000 clones, approximately 78% seen once. The material sequenced was PBMCs. The source of these receptors is a female donor in good health and CMV-seronegative. The CDR3 runs from the conserved cysteine through the conserved F or W. D genes are given only for firm matches. Rows may omit the clone size; those that give it use once, few, many or a size class.

size: .
V: TRBV13
J: TRBJ2-7
D: TRBD1
CDR3: CASSRTGPEQYF
DNA: TGTGCCAGCAGTCGGACAGGGCCCGAGCAGTACTTC

size: .
V: TRBV11-2
J: TRBJ2-2
D: TRBD1
CDR3: CASSLWTGVKNTGELFF
DNA: TGTGCCAGCAGCTTATGGACAGGGGTCAAGAACACCGGGGAGCTGTTTTTT

size: .
V: TRBV13
J: TRBJ2-3
D: .
CDR3: CASSPPQTSTDTQYF
DNA: TGTGCCAGCAGCCCCCCCCAAACTAGCACAGATACGCAGTATTTT

size: once
V: TRBV7-5
J: TRBJ2-7
D: .
CDR3: CARSLGAGGEREQYF
DNA: TGTGCCAGAAGCTTAGGGGCGGGCGGGGAGAGGGAGCAGTACTTC

size: medium-sized
V: TRBV7-9
J: TRBJ1-1
D: .
CDR3: CASSLINTEAFF
DNA: TGTGCCAGCAGCCTAATCAACACTGAAGCTTTCTTT

size: .
V: TRBV6-6
J: TRBJ1-5
D: TRBD1
CDR3: CASSWTGYNQPQHF
DNA: TGTGCCAGCAGTTGGACAGGGTACAATCAGCCCCAGCATTTT

size: .
V: TRBV18
J: TRBJ1-6
D: .
CDR3: CASSLQGQGGSPLHF
DNA: TGTGCCAGCTCACTCCAAGGGCAGGGTGGTTCACCCCTCCACTTT

size: .
V: TRBV5-1
J: TRBJ2-7
D: .
CDR3: CASSLRSSGEQYF
DNA: TGCGCCAGCAGCTTGAGGTCCTCGGGGGAGCAGTACTTC

size: few
V: TRBV2
J: TRBJ1-4
D: .
CDR3: CASSPQGLWGKLFF
DNA: TGTGCCAGCAGTCCCCAGGGCCTCTGGGGAAAACTGTTTTTT

size: .
V: TRBV5-1
J: TRBJ1-1
D: TRBD1
CDR3: CASSFRQGVNTEAFF
DNA: TGCGCCAGCAGCTTCCGACAGGGAGTGAACACTGAAGCTTTCTTT

size: .
V: TRBV6-6
J: TRBJ2-4
D: .
CDR3: CASSYSQGTAKNIQYF
DNA: TGTGCCAGCAGTTACTCGCAGGGGACGGCCAAAAACATTCAGTACTTC

size: .
V: TRBV19
J: TRBJ1-5
D: .
CDR3: CASSEQGRNQPQHF
DNA: TGTGCCAGTAGTGAGCAGGGGCGCAATCAGCCCCAGCATTTT

size: .
V: TRBV7-9
J: TRBJ1-6
D: .
CDR3: CASSIRDINSPLHF
DNA: TGTGCCAGCAGTATCCGGGACATTAATTCACCCCTCCACTTT

size: .
V: TRBV7-9
J: TRBJ1-2
D: .
CDR3: CASSFKQSANYGYTF
DNA: TGTGCCAGCAGCTTTAAACAATCAGCTAACTATGGCTACACCTTC

size: .
V: TRBV7-3
J: TRBJ2-1
D: TRBD2
CDR3: CASSHAGTSGYEQFF
DNA: TGTGCCAGCAGCCACGCCGGGACTAGCGGCTATGAGCAGTTCTTC

size: .
V: TRBV9
J: TRBJ2-2
D: .
CDR3: CASSVRVSGELFF
DNA: TGTGCCAGCAGCGTACGTGTTTCCGGGGAGCTGTTTTTT

size: once
V: TRBV7-3
J: TRBJ1-1
D: .
CDR3: CASSLTGGSGLNTEAFF
DNA: TGTGCCAGCAGCTTAACGGGGGGGTCAGGGCTGAACACTGAAGCTTTCTTT

size: .
V: TRBV5-1
J: TRBJ1-1
D: TRBD1
CDR3: CASSTRGANTEAFF
DNA: TGCGCCAGCAGCACCAGGGGGGCGAACACTGAAGCTTTCTTT

size: .
V: TRBV6-5
J: TRBJ1-6
D: .
CDR3: CASSSYRGSPLHF
DNA: TGTGCCAGCAGTAGCTACCGCGGGTCACCCCTCCACTTT

size: .
V: TRBV4-1
J: TRBJ1-2
D: TRBD1
CDR3: CASSTLTGPNYGYTF
DNA: TGCGCCAGCAGCACCTTGACAGGGCCTAACTATGGCTACACCTTC

size: once
V: TRBV15
J: TRBJ2-1
D: .
CDR3: CATSRSPGQFEQFF
DNA: TGTGCCACCAGCAGATCTCCCGGACAGTTTGAGCAGTTCTTC

size: .
V: TRBV10-3
J: TRBJ2-7
D: .
CDR3: CATKGQPFGDEQYF
DNA: TGTGCCACGAAAGGACAGCCGTTCGGGGACGAGCAGTACTTC

size: .
V: TRBV10-2
J: TRBJ1-1
D: .
CDR3: CASSAREGREAFF
DNA: TGCGCCAGCAGCGCTCGGGAGGGGCGTGAAGCTTTCTTT

size: .
V: TRBV5-1
J: TRBJ1-1
D: .
CDR3: CASSLGPEGTEAFF
DNA: TGCGCCAGCAGCTTGGGACCGGAGGGCACTGAAGCTTTCTTT

size: once
V: TRBV30
J: TRBJ1-6
D: TRBD1
CDR3: CAWSNKGTGANSPLHF
DNA: TGTGCCTGGAGTAACAAAGGGACAGGGGCTAATTCACCCCTCCACTTT

size: .
V: TRBV5-4
J: TRBJ1-6
D: TRBD1
CDR3: CASSSRQGAINSPLHF
DNA: TGTGCCAGCAGCTCAAGACAGGGGGCGATCAATTCACCCCTCCACTTT

size: .
V: TRBV9
J: TRBJ1-1
D: TRBD1
CDR3: CASSWGQGSAEAFF
DNA: TGTGCCAGCAGTTGGGGACAGGGCAGTGCTGAAGCTTTCTTT

size: .
V: TRBV7-9
J: TRBJ2-1
D: TRBD2
CDR3: CASIPFLPGGLNEQFF
DNA: TGTGCCAGCATCCCCTTCCTGCCGGGGGGGCTTAATGAGCAGTTCTTC

size: .
V: TRBV11-3
J: TRBJ1-1
D: .
CDR3: CASSPGPSREAFF
DNA: TGTGCCAGCAGTCCCGGACCCTCGAGGGAGGCTTTCTTT

size: .
V: TRBV4-1
J: TRBJ2-7
D: TRBD2
CDR3: CASSQDRLSLAGREQYF
DNA: TGCGCCAGCAGCCAAGATCGGCTTAGTCTAGCGGGGCGCGAGCAGTACTTC

size: .
V: TRBV5-1
J: TRBJ2-5
D: TRBD1
CDR3: CASSLEGTGQETQYF
DNA: TGCGCCAGCAGCTTGGAGGGGACAGGGCAAGAGACCCAGTACTTC

size: .
V: TRBV4-3
J: TRBJ1-1
D: TRBD1
CDR3: CASSQLGQMNTEAFF
DNA: TGCGCCAGCAGCCAATTGGGACAGATGAACACTGAAGCTTTCTTT

size: once
V: TRBV9
J: TRBJ1-2
D: TRBD1
CDR3: CASSVRQGRDGYTF
DNA: TGTGCCAGCAGCGTGAGACAGGGTAGGGATGGCTACACCTTC

size: .
V: TRBV29-1
J: TRBJ1-1
D: .
CDR3: CSVEDSGRALPEAFF
DNA: TGCAGCGTTGAAGATTCCGGCAGGGCCTTGCCTGAAGCTTTCTTT

size: .
V: TRBV14
J: TRBJ2-1
D: .
CDR3: CASSQDWARSYNEQFF
DNA: TGTGCCAGCAGCCAAGACTGGGCCCGATCCTACAATGAGCAGTTCTTC

size: few
V: TRBV2
J: TRBJ1-4
D: .
CDR3: CASSKGRPLLF
DNA: TGTGCCAGCAGTAAGGGGAGGCCCCTTCTTTTT

size: few
V: TRBV30
J: TRBJ1-4
D: .
CDR3: CAWRVRDSGTTNEKLFF
DNA: TGTGCCTGGAGGGTCCGGGACTCTGGCACAACTAATGAAAAACTGTTTTTT

size: .
V: TRBV2
J: TRBJ1-6
D: .
CDR3: CASKLGGSYNSPLHF
DNA: TGTGCCAGCAAGCTGGGAGGCTCCTATAATTCACCCCTCCACTTT

size: .
V: TRBV30
J: TRBJ1-2
D: .
CDR3: CAWGSGVANYGYTF
DNA: TGTGCCTGGGGGTCGGGGGTAGCTAACTATGGCTACACCTTC

size: .
V: TRBV21-1
J: TRBJ1-3
D: .
CDR3: CASSLGTGVGNTIYF
DNA: TGTGCCAGCAGCTTAGGGACAGGGGTTGGAAACACCATATATTTT

size: once
V: TRBV27
J: TRBJ2-3
D: TRBD2
CDR3: CASTPGLAGDYTQYF
DNA: TGTGCCAGCACCCCCGGACTAGCGGGGGACTATACGCAGTATTTT

size: .
V: TRBV19
J: TRBJ1-1
D: .
CDR3: CASSISGGRPEAFF
DNA: TGTGCCAGTAGTATTAGTGGAGGGAGACCTGAAGCTTTCTTT

size: .
V: TRBV5-4
J: TRBJ2-4
D: TRBD1
CDR3: CASSPGQVKNIQYF
DNA: TGTGCCAGCAGCCCGGGACAGGTCAAAAACATTCAGTACTTC

size: .
V: TRBV7-2
J: TRBJ2-1
D: TRBD1
CDR3: CASSLEGAINEQFF
DNA: TGTGCCAGCAGCTTAGAGGGGGCCATCAATGAGCAGTTCTTC

size: .
V: TRBV13
J: TRBJ2-2
D: TRBD1
CDR3: CASSDRDRNTGELFF
DNA: TGTGCCAGCAGCGACCGGGACAGGAACACCGGGGAGCTGTTTTTT

size: few
V: TRBV2
J: TRBJ1-4
D: TRBD1
CDR3: CASSEYRGNEKLFF
DNA: TGTGCCAGCAGTGAATACAGGGGAAATGAAAAACTGTTTTTT

size: .
V: TRBV2
J: TRBJ2-4
D: .
CDR3: CASSLEELAKNIQYF
DNA: TGTGCCAGCAGTCTAGAAGAGCTAGCCAAAAACATTCAGTACTTC

size: .
V: TRBV19
J: TRBJ1-1
D: .
CDR3: CASSTKQGSTEAFF
DNA: TGTGCCAGTAGTACCAAACAGGGTAGCACTGAAGCTTTCTTT

size: .
V: TRBV7-2
J: TRBJ2-1
D: TRBD2
CDR3: CASSPRLAGGYNEQFF
DNA: TGTGCCAGCAGCCCGCGTCTAGCGGGGGGGTACAATGAGCAGTTCTTC

size: .
V: TRBV19
J: TRBJ1-5
D: .
CDR3: CASSIQAVEPQHF
DNA: TGTGCCAGTAGTATCCAGGCTGTGGAGCCCCAGCATTTT

size: .
V: TRBV2
J: TRBJ2-2
D: TRBD1
CDR3: CASIQTGGATAGELFF
DNA: TGTGCCAGCATTCAGACAGGGGGCGCGACGGCCGGGGAGCTGTTTTTT

size: .
V: TRBV15
J: TRBJ2-1
D: .
CDR3: CATSVRGKSYNEQFF
DNA: TGTGCCACCAGCGTCAGAGGGAAGTCCTACAATGAGCAGTTCTTC

size: .
V: TRBV5-1
J: TRBJ2-1
D: TRBD2
CDR3: CASSLAGGAYNEQFF
DNA: TGCGCCAGCAGCTTGGCGGGGGGAGCCTACAATGAGCAGTTCTTC

size: .
V: TRBV27
J: TRBJ2-7
D: TRBD2
CDR3: CASSLSGRGALYEQYF
DNA: TGTGCCAGCAGTTTATCAGGGCGGGGGGCACTCTACGAGCAGTACTTC

size: .
V: TRBV4-1
J: TRBJ2-3
D: TRBD1
CDR3: CASSPRQGAGTDTQYF
DNA: TGCGCCAGCAGCCCTAGACAGGGGGCCGGCACAGATACGCAGTATTTT

size: .
V: TRBV27
J: TRBJ2-7
D: .
CDR3: CASSPSVVTYEQYF
DNA: TGTGCCAGCAGTCCTTCAGTCGTGACCTACGAGCAGTACTTC

size: .
V: TRBV4-1
J: TRBJ2-1
D: .
CDR3: CASSQDSSYNEQFF
DNA: TGCGCCAGCAGCCAAGATAGCTCCTACAATGAGCAGTTCTTC

size: once
V: TRBV5-1
J: TRBJ2-1
D: TRBD2
CDR3: CASSLGTSGVVEQFF
DNA: TGCGCCAGCAGCTTAGGGACTAGCGGGGTGGTTGAGCAGTTCTTC